This T cell receptor (beta chain) was recovered during a study of T cell responses to AZD1222 COVID-19 vaccine. General study points: The CD4 TCRs associated with vaccination extended across spike and predominated at 160-218 and 743-854. It should be noted that donors were predominantly white British and more often female, and clonal diversity was possibly underestimated. Unmutated variant regions are reportedly the target of nearly half of TCRs that are spike-specific.

Germline V CDR1 and CDR2: SNHLY, FYNNEI. The CDR3 is made up of 14 amino acids. Trimming took 10 bases from V and 4 from J; bases not matched to a gene: 6. The table came from immunoSEQ multiplex PCR; TCRdb's copy has only in-frame clones and leaves some out. The top ten hold around 4.4% of the sample, which has approximately 130,000 clones, about nine tenths seen once. This clone was observed a few times. Its antigen is still unknown. The V call is TRBV2, the J call TRBJ2-6; 8 nucleotides line up with TRBD2. The sample consisted of peripheral blood, taken 28 days after the second dose of the MenACWY control vaccine. The receptor comes from an adult who received the MenACWY meningococcal vaccine as a control. CDR3 loop: CATGGAAGANVLTF. Written as DNA, the CDR3 is TGTGCCACCGGGGGGGCCGCCGGGGCCAACGTCCTGACTTTC.